Below are 9 T cell receptor beta chains sequenced from a single sample in a study of blood T cell repertoires in COVID-19. Method: immunoSEQ multiplex PCR; TCRdb's copy keeps in-frame clones and lacks some. The profile shows about 160,000 clones, 80% to 90% of them singletons. The specimen sequenced was peripheral blood. These receptors were taken from a woman aged 55 to 70 with COVID-19, enrolled during active disease.

This clone was picked up a small number of times. The V and J genes are TRBV7-3 and TRBJ2-3, with 7 nucleotides matching TRBD2. Germline V gene lookup returns CDR1 SGHTA and CDR2 FQGTGA. The J segment lost 4 bases and the V segment lost 1 base, leaving 8 bases of the junction unmatched. The CDR3 has 16 amino acids. CDR3 nucleotides: TGTGCCAGCAGCTTAAAGACTAGCTGGCCAGCAGATACGCAGTATTTT. Protein: CASSLKTSWPADTQYF.

The chain carries TRBV19 and TRBJ1-5, with 7 positions matching TRBD1. The germline gives CDR1 LNHDA, CDR2 SQIVND (reference sequence). Unmatched junction bases numbered 8, after V lost 6 bases and J lost 0 bases. The length of the CDR3 is 16 residues. CDR3 amino acids: CASRPTGTYSNQPQHF. The CDR3 DNA reads as TGTGCCAGTAGACCGACAGGGACGTATAGCAATCAGCCCCAGCATTTT. The variable domain in full, with the rest retrieved from reference TRBV19 and TRBJ1-5, is DGGITQSPKYLFRKEGQNVTLSCEQNLNHDAMYWYRQDPGQGLRLIYYSQIVNDFQKGDIAEGYSVSREKKESFPLTVTSAQKNPTAFYLCASRPTGTYSNQPQHFGDGTRLSIL.

The chain carries TRBV5-1 and TRBJ2-3; TRBD2 matches 7 bases. V lost 4 bases to trimming and J lost 6 bases; unmatched junction nucleotides: 8. Germline assignment: CDR1 SGHRS and CDR2 YFSETQ. The CDR3 runs 14 residues. This CDR3 reads CASSGLAEGDTQYF. The CDR3 DNA reads as TGCGCCAGCAGCGGGCTAGCGGAAGGGGATACGCAGTATTTT.

The J gene is TRBJ1-1, the V gene TRBV4-1; 8 nucleotides agree with TRBD1. V lost 4 bases to trimming and J lost 1 base; unmatched junction nucleotides: 8. This CDR3 is 16 amino acids long. CDR1 is MGHRA and CDR2 is YSYEKL in the germline V gene. CDR3 bases: TGCGCCAGCAGCCTAGGACAGGGAATAGGGAACACTGAAGCTTTCTTT. This encodes CASSLGQGIGNTEAFF.

This clone was seen only a few times. J is TRBJ2-3 and V is TRBV3-1 (or the pseudogene TRBV3-2), with D possibly being TRBD2 (5 bases). Per the germline V gene, CDR1 is LGHDT and CDR2 is YNNKEL (reference sequence). The V end was cut by 3 bases, the J end by 4 bases, with 11 bases between. The CDR3 length is 14 residues. The CDR3 sequence: CASSQDGGPDTQYF. Written as DNA, the CDR3 is TGTGCCAGCAGCCAGGACGGCGGGCCAGATACGCAGTATTTT.

V is TRBV6-2 or TRBV6-3 and J is TRBJ2-7, with 9 bases identical to TRBD1. Per germline, CDR1 MNHEY and CDR2 SVGEGT. The CDR3 loop spans 14 amino acids. Trimming took 2 bases from V and 6 from J; bases not matched to a gene: 5. The CDR3 DNA sequence: TGTGCCAGCAGTTACATGGGGACAGGGTCCGAGCAGTACGTC. Translation: CASSYMGTGSEQYV.

The rearrangement uses TRBV5-1 and TRBJ2-7; TRBD2 aligns across 7 bases. The CDR3 sequence is 15 residues long. V shed 0 bases, J shed 0 bases, and the junction held 3 bases outside the gene matches. CDR1 is SGHRS, CDR2 YFSETQ, per germline. CDR3 nucleotides: TGCGCCAGCAGCTTGGGAGCGGGATACTCCTACGAGCAGTACTTC. Its translation is CASSLGAGYSYEQYF.

The V call is TRBV4-2, the J call TRBJ1-3; unclear D gene. Germline V gene data show CDR1 as LGHNA and CDR2 as YNFKEQ. V was trimmed by 0 bases and J by 0 bases, leaving 15 bases between them. The CDR3 is made up of 18 amino acids. CDR3 protein: CASSQDFNVLLSGNTIYF. The CDR3 DNA reads TGTGCCAGCAGCCAAGACTTCAATGTCTTACTCTCTGGAAACACCATATATTTT.

This chain connects TRBV14 to TRBJ1-3; 8 bases are a match to TRBD1. V dropped 4 bases and J dropped 4; count of bases not matched to a gene: 6. The CDR3 is made up of 15 amino acids. The V gene's germline CDR1 is SGHDN and CDR2 FVKESK. CDR3 residues: CASSRQGSGGNTIYF. The CDR3 DNA is TGTGCCAGCAGCCGACAGGGGAGTGGAGGAAACACCATATATTTT.